This T cell receptor beta chain was identified in a study of vaccination effects on CD4 cells after COVID-19 (dated 2022 in TCRdb). Regarding the complete study: Post-vaccine samples across the study were collected a median of 72 days after the second dose, with a range of 14 to 241. The study compared SARS-CoV-2 spike-specific CD4+ TCR repertoires before and after mRNA vaccination in COVID-19 convalescent patients and infection-naive vaccine recipients. Altogether, around 11 COVID-19 convalescent patients and several SARS-CoV-2-naive healthy vaccine recipients made up the full study. Cultures from other donors in the study were sequenced using the Oncomine TCR Beta short-read assay on an Illumina iSeq 100. Findings and caveats that apply to the study as a whole: Among healthy vaccine recipients, nearly all vaccine-induced clones were SARS-CoV-2 mono-reactive, and just 1 of 255 was cross-reactive with common cold coronaviruses. Clones induced by infection and clones induced by vaccination both contracted markedly at late timepoints after vaccination, which fits with T cell responses waning over time. The study was limited by a small number of convalescent patients, and early post-infection timepoints were lacking.

According to the germline V gene, CDR1 reads MNHEY and CDR2 reads SVGAGI. V is clipped by 8 bases and J by 3 bases, and the sequence between their germline boundaries is 19 bases long. From cysteine to phenylalanine, the CDR3 is 15 amino acids long. The kept DNA is CDR3 alone, 45 bases in frame from the first base. Library preparation employed the immunoSEQ multiplex PCR assay. DNA from the CD4+ T cells that had been cultured and isolated underwent TCR beta CDR3 sequencing. The authors' pipeline ran thus. Non-productive TCR sequences were removed, reads were trimmed to the CDR3 region, and CDR3s of at least 7 amino acids were retained. Antigen-specific clonotypes were identified with the MANAFEST web app by comparing expansion in peptide wells against reference cultures. To be called positive, a clone needed expansion at FDR<0.05 compared with the reference and with all other wells, an odds ratio greater than 5, and a frequency greater than 0.1% in two replicate wells. A clonotype was called cross-reactive if it was significantly expanded both in SARS-CoV-2 spike wells and in at least one common cold coronavirus spike condition. CDR3 similarity was assessed by Levenshtein distance using the stringdist R package, and unrooted trees were constructed with ape in R 3.6.1. In its TCRdb copy, this immuneACCESS table keeps in-frame sequences only and misses some clones. Where compared with another copy, unresolved V genes explain less than half of these, and the others have no known cause. Clonal size and the V and J genes are those of that table, whereas D and trimming came from the DNA. The sample yields tens of thousands of clones; 80% to 85% were counted once. The leading ten clones occupy approximately 1.3% of the sample.

As regards this clone: Its target antigen remains unknown. Per-nucleotide qualities are absent, and no much larger clonotype sits a single base away.

The ViraFEST assay stimulated PBMC with viral peptide pools and then used TCR sequencing to identify antigen-specific CD4+ T cell clonotypes by expansion. After 10 days of culture, CD4+ T cells were isolated with the EasySep CD4+ T cell isolation kit. Each participant got two doses of an mRNA SARS-CoV-2 vaccine, either BNT162b2 or mRNA-1273. None of the healthy vaccine recipients had a prior SARS-CoV-2 infection, which was confirmed by nucleocapsid antibody tests that came back negative both before and after vaccination. Approximately 2.1 million PBMC per well were cultured in IMDM with roughly 5% human AB serum, 8 to 10 IU/ml IL-2 and gentamicin, plus 10 ug/ml peptides. On days 3 and 7, half of the culture medium was replaced with fresh IL-2-containing medium. Unless otherwise noted, each peptide stimulation condition was cultured in triplicate wells. PBMC were separated from whole blood using Ficoll-Paque Plus gradient centrifugation and were then either cryopreserved at -140C or used fresh. Overlapping peptide pools spanned the spike proteins of SARS-CoV-2 and the common cold coronaviruses HCoV-NL63, HCoV-OC43 and HCoV-229E. The QIAamp micro DNA kit was used to extract genomic DNA from the cultured CD4+ T cells.

Recombination linked TRBV6-5 to TRBJ1-1, with a tentative D gene TRBD1 over 6 matching bases. The TCR originated in a human donor who received a COVID-19 vaccine. The starting material was CD4+ T cells from PBMCs cultured with HCoV-229E spike peptides, obtained after COVID-19 vaccination. Sample cell subset or site, as interpreted from the label and publication: HCoV-229E spike overlapping peptide pool stimulation. The CDR3: CASRIGGAVDTEAFF. The DNA sequence reads TGTGCCAGCCGCATAGGGGGGGCGGTTGACACTGAAGCTTTCTTT.